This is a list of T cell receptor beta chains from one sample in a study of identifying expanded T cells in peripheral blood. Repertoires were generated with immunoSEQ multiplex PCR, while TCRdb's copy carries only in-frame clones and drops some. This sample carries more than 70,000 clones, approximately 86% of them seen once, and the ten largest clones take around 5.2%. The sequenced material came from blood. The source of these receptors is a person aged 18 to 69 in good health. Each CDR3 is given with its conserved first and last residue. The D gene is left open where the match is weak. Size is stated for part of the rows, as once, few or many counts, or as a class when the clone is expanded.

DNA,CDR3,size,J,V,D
TGCGCCAGCAGCTCCGACAGCTCCTACGAGCAGTACTTC,CASSSDSSYEQYF,-,TRBJ2-7,TRBV5-1,-
TGCGCCAGCAGCCAAAATCCCCACCCCTCAGGAGGACAAGAGACCCAGTACTTC,CASSQNPHPSGGQETQYF,-,TRBJ2-5,TRBV4-3,-
TGTGCCAGCTCACCACCAGGTTTAAGGGGCGGCTACACCTTC,CASSPPGLRGGYTF,once,TRBJ1-2,TRBV18,-
TGCGCCAGCAGCCGACCCGGGACAGGGAACTATGGCTACACCTTC,CASSRPGTGNYGYTF,-,TRBJ1-2,TRBV4-1,TRBD1
TGTGCCATCAGTGGCGAAGGCCCTAGCTCCTACAATGAGCAGTTCTTC,CAISGEGPSSYNEQFF,-,TRBJ2-1,TRBV10-3,-
TGTGCCAGTAGTATCCCGGGACAGGAATACGATGGCTACACCTTC,CASSIPGQEYDGYTF,-,TRBJ1-2,TRBV19,TRBD1
TGTGCCAGCAGCTCTTATCGACTGACCAACTATGGCTACACCTTC,CASSSYRLTNYGYTF,-,TRBJ1-2,TRBV11-2,-
TGTGCCAGCAGCGTAGGGGGACAAGAGACCCAGTACTTC,CASSVGGQETQYF,-,TRBJ2-5,TRBV9,-
TGTGCCAGCAGTTACTCCGTTAGCTACACCTTC,CASSYSVSYTF,-,TRBJ1-2,TRBV6-5,-
TGCGCCAGCAGCTTGGAGGGCTGGAACGGGGAGCTGTTTTTT,CASSLEGWNGELFF,-,TRBJ2-2,TRBV5-1,-
TGTGCCAGCAGCTTACGCAGGGCTGGAAACACCATATATTTT,CASSLRRAGNTIYF,-,TRBJ1-3,TRBV7-9,-
TGTGCCAGTAGCTTCTTAGCGGGGGAGCGCACAGATACGCAGTATTTT,CASSFLAGERTDTQYF,-,TRBJ2-3,TRBV19,TRBD2
TGTGCCAGCAGCCGGGCCGGGACACGATACAATGAGCAGTTCTTC,CASSRAGTRYNEQFF,once,TRBJ2-1,TRBV4-2,-
TGTGCCAGCAGCTTAAAGGCGCCTGGCGGGCGGGAGACGCCCTACGAGCAGTACTTC,CASSLKAPGGRETPYEQYF,-,TRBJ2-7,TRBV7-2,TRBD2
TGTGCCAGCAGCTTAAGCTTGGGCCAGGCCTACGAGCAGTACTTC,CASSLSLGQAYEQYF,-,TRBJ2-7,TRBV7-6,-
TGTGCCAGCAGCTTTGTGGGGCAGCCCCAGCATTTT,CASSFVGQPQHF,many,TRBJ1-5,TRBV11-2,-
TGTGCCAGCAGCTTAGCACAGACTTCCTACGAGCAGTACTTC,CASSLAQTSYEQYF,-,TRBJ2-7,TRBV7-2,-
TGTGCCAGCAGCGCCGACTCCAGGGGCTATGGCTACACCTTC,CASSADSRGYGYTF,-,TRBJ1-2,TRBV9,-
TGCGCCAGCAGCCAATTATTCGGGACTAGGACTGACACAGATACGCAGTATTTT,CASSQLFGTRTDTDTQYF,few,TRBJ2-3,TRBV4-3,TRBD2
TGTGCCAGTAGTATACTTCCGCAGCGAAGCTCCTACAATGAGCAGTTCTTC,CASSILPQRSSYNEQFF,-,TRBJ2-1,TRBV19,-
TGCGCCAGCAGCCAATGGCAGAGTCAAGAGACCCAGTACTTC,CASSQWQSQETQYF,-,TRBJ2-5,TRBV4-1,-
TGTGCCAGCAGTTGGGCAGCAACGAACACCGGGGAGCTGTTTTTT,CASSWAATNTGELFF,few,TRBJ2-2,TRBV27,-
TGCGCCAGCAGCTTGGGGGGCGGCTACTCTGGAAACACCATATATTTT,CASSLGGGYSGNTIYF,-,TRBJ1-3,TRBV5-1,-
TGTGCCAGCTCGCCGTCTTTCGGGACAGGGTCTTCGAGCTCCTACAATGAGCAGTTCTTC,CASSPSFGTGSSSSYNEQFF,-,TRBJ2-1,TRBV18,TRBD1
TGTGCCAGCAGCGTAGACCCTATTTCCCGGGTTGCGAGGGATGGCTACACCTTC,CASSVDPISRVARDGYTF,-,TRBJ1-2,TRBV9,-
TGTGCCAGCAGTGACACAGGACGAATGAACACTGAAGCTTTCTTT,CASSDTGRMNTEAFF,-,TRBJ1-1,TRBV6-1,-
TGTGCCAGCAGCTTAGCGGGGACTAGCGGGGGGCAAAACATTCAGTACTTC,CASSLAGTSGGQNIQYF,-,TRBJ2-4,TRBV7-8,TRBD2